This T cell receptor (beta chain) was identified during a study of cytomegalovirus exposure and HLA in healthy donors. Both 60 Vbeta primers and 13 Jbeta primers went into the PCR. The repertoire was sequenced with immunoSEQ multiplex PCR; TCRdb's copy has only in-frame clones and lacks some. The sample carries about 200,000 clones, 83% recorded once. The V end lost 5 bases, the J end lost 2 bases, and 15 bases lay between the germline ends. Per germline, CDR1 MDHEN and CDR2 SYDVKM. CDR3 length equals 15 residues. This clonotype originated in a girl aged 5-17 years in good health and CMV-seronegative. The sample taken for sequencing was PBMCs. The chain uses TRBV28 and TRBJ1-1; tentative D call: TRBD1 (5 bases). CDR3 region: CASSRGSEGNTEAFF. CDR3 coding DNA: TGTGCCAGCAGTCGGGGCTCGGAGGGAAACACTGAAGCTTTCTTT.